The 8 T cell receptor beta chains reported below all come from one sample, sequenced in a study of OX40 agonist ivuxolimab in advanced cancers. Profiled with immunoSEQ multiplex PCR; TCRdb holds only in-frame clones, not every one. Of some 70,000 clones detected, 82% appear once; the ten largest clones hold about 0.41%. The input for sequencing was CD4+ or CD8+ T cells sorted from blood, taken in a trial of the OX40 agonist ivuxolimab. These receptor sequences come from an adult with an advanced solid tumor such as melanoma, head and neck, liver or kidney cancer.

V gene TRBV4-1 combines with J gene TRBJ1-5; D call uncertain. The V gene's germline CDR1 is MGHRA and CDR2 YSYEKL. The CDR3 totals 16 residues. Trimming removed 3 bases from V and 0 bases from J, with 12 bases in between. CDR3 amino acids: CASSQLGWGSNQPQHF. CDR3 DNA: TGCGCCAGCAGCCAGCTTGGTTGGGGTAGCAATCAGCCCCAGCATTTT.

The chain couples TRBV28 to TRBJ2-5; possibly TRBD2 for D (5 bases). The V gene's germline CDR1 is MDHEN and CDR2 SYDVKM. V was shortened by 6 bases and J by 0 bases, with 8 bases between the two germline ends. The CDR3 totals 13 residues. CDR3 sequence: CASSPGDQETQYF. In DNA, the CDR3 is TGTGCCAGCAGCCCCGGGGACCAAGAGACCCAGTACTTC.

The gene calls are TRBV29-1 and TRBJ2-1; 7 nucleotides agree with TRBD2. The J segment lost 9 bases and the V segment lost 4 bases, leaving 9 bases of the junction unmatched. The CDR3 has 13 amino acids. CDR1 and CDR2 (germline): SQVTM, ANQGSEA. CDR3: CSVGSSGTSEQFF. The CDR3 bases are TGCAGCGTTGGTTCCAGCGGGACGAGTGAGCAGTTCTTC.

The rearrangement uses TRBV7-6 and TRBJ1-3; D not resolved. This CDR3 has 14 amino acids. V was clipped by 4 bases and J by 0 bases, with 7 bases between them. Germline V gene sequence: CDR1 SGHVS, CDR2 FNYEAQ. CDR3 DNA: TGTGCCAGCAGCTACGATAACTCTGGAAACACCATATATTTT. Protein: CASSYDNSGNTIYF.

J is TRBJ1-1 and V is TRBV6-1, with D perhaps matching TRBD1 (5 bases). Germline CDR1 MNHNS, CDR2 SASEGT. This CDR3 has 12 residues. V was trimmed by 8 bases and J by 5 bases, leaving 12 bases between them. As DNA, the CDR3 is TGTGCCAGCGAACAGGTCCAGACTGAAGCTTTCTTT. Protein product: CASEQVQTEAFF.

This clone showed up just a few times. The V and J genes are TRBV29-1 and TRBJ1-2; D remains unclear. V dropped 3 bases and J dropped 4 bases, with 9 bases sitting between them. From germline, CDR1 is SQVTM and CDR2 ANQGSEA. CDR3 length: 12 residues. The CDR3 sequence is CSVDTWAYGYTF. In nucleotides, the CDR3 is TGCAGCGTTGACACGTGGGCCTATGGCTACACCTTC.

The genes are TRBV27 and TRBJ1-4; weak D call: TRBD1 (5 bases). The CDR3 is made up of 16 amino acids. Germline V gene lookup returns CDR1 MNHEY and CDR2 SMNVEV (reference sequence). Trimming removed 6 bases at V and 3 bases at J, with 17 bases between. The CDR3 DNA follows: TGTGCCAGCAGCACCGGGACGTCAAGACCTAATGAAAAACTGTTTTTT. Amino acid sequence: CASSTGTSRPNEKLFF.

The rearrangement joins TRBV9 to TRBJ2-3; TRBD1 matches 9 bases. The CDR3 is made up of 16 amino acids. V was pared by 5 bases and J by 3 bases, with 10 bases of the junction left unmatched. Germline V CDR1 and CDR2: SGDLS, YYNGEE. CDR3 protein: CASSEGTGMGTDTQYF. The CDR3 DNA reads as TGTGCCAGCAGTGAAGGGACAGGGATGGGTACAGATACGCAGTATTTT.